A single sample is the source of the 26 T cell receptor beta chains below, sequenced in a study of shared T cell receptors in the human thymus. Repertoires were generated with immunoSEQ multiplex PCR, while TCRdb's copy carries only in-frame clones and drops some. This table has roughly 560,000 clones, about 84% appearing once. This same sample was also taken into another study, of human thymus T cells.

Material: thymocytes. These receptors were taken from a boy under two years old with a congenital heart defect.

This clone was observed a few times. CDR3 region: CASGLVRDTNEKLFF. For the CDR3, the DNA is TGTGCCAGTGGCCTTGTCCGGGATACTAATGAAAAACTGTTTTTT. The chain carries TRBV19 and TRBJ1-4, with unresolved D. The CDR3 runs to 15 residues. Trimming cost V 8 bases and J 2 bases, with 15 bases left between them. Germline CDR1 reads LNHDA; CDR2 reads SQIVND (reference sequence).

The chain uses TRBV19 and TRBJ2-2, with a tentative D call TRBD1 (7 bases). The CDR3 consists of 14 residues. Germline lookup yields CDR1 LNHDA and CDR2 SQIVND (reference sequence). Trimming took off 7 bases at V and 6 bases at J, with 15 bases between the two ends. The CDR3 DNA is TGTGCCAGTACAGGGGCAGGGGGGTCCGGGGAGCTGTTTTTT. Translated, it gives CASTGAGGSGELFF.

The chain combines TRBV11-2 with TRBJ2-7; 9 bases agree with TRBD2. Trimming cost V 7 bases and J 4 bases; bases outside gene matches: 20. Germline CDR1 and CDR2: SGHAT and FQNNGV. The CDR3 totals 18 residues. This CDR3 reads CASTEPSGGQREEYEQYF. Written as DNA, the CDR3 is TGTGCCAGCACCGAACCTTCAGGAGGCCAGCGGGAGGAGTACGAGCAGTACTTC.

This chain uses TRBV4-2 with TRBJ2-3, with a tentative D call TRBD2 (6 bases). The V end lost 0 bases, the J end lost 2 bases, and 15 bases lay between the germline ends. Germline V gene lookup returns CDR1 LGHNA and CDR2 YNFKEQ. The CDR3 totals 17 residues. Here the CDR3 DNA reads TGTGCCAGCAGCCAAGATGAAAGCGGAGGGGCCACAGATACGCAGTATTTT. Amino acids: CASSQDESGGATDTQYF.

V gene TRBV28 combines with J gene TRBJ2-1; TRBD2 agrees at 8 bases. The CDR3 sequence is 17 residues long. Trimming removed 5 bases from V and 2 bases from J; junction bases left unmatched: 11. CDR1 MDHEN and CDR2 SYDVKM come from the germline V gene. DNA of the CDR3: TGTGCCAGCAGTCGTGAAGGCGGGAGGAGGACCTACAATGAGCAGTTCTTC. Translated, it gives CASSREGGRRTYNEQFF.

The chain couples TRBV19 to TRBJ2-3, with D perhaps matching TRBD1 (6 bases). V lost 1 base and J 4 bases, leaving 12 bases between the germline ends. Germline V CDR1 and CDR2: LNHDA, SQIVND (reference sequence). The CDR3 consists of 15 residues. CDR3 loop: CASSIGHRVADTQYF. DNA for the CDR3: TGTGCCAGTAGTATAGGCCACAGGGTTGCAGATACGCAGTATTTT. Full variable domain (rest looked up from reference TRBV19 and TRBJ2-3): DGGITQSPKYLFRKEGQNVTLSCEQNLNHDAMYWYRQDPGQGLRLIYYSQIVNDFQKGDIAEGYSVSREKKESFPLTVTSAQKNPTAFYLCASSIGHRVADTQYFGPGTRLTVL.

The V gene is TRBV7-8, the J gene TRBJ2-7; 10 bases fit TRBD1. This CDR3 is built from 14 residues. Per the germline V gene, CDR1 is SGHVS and CDR2 is FQNEAQ. V dropped 5 bases and J dropped 6; count of bases not matched to a gene: 7. The CDR3 coding sequence is TGTGCCAGCAGCGTTGGACAGGGGGTCTGCGAGCAGTACTTC. It codes for CASSVGQGVCEQYF.

V gene TRBV25-1 combines with J gene TRBJ2-3, with D tentatively TRBD1 (5 bases). The CDR3 is 18 residues long. Per germline, CDR1 MGHDK and CDR2 SYGVNS. Trimming left V 0 bases short and J 0 bases short, with 16 bases between. CDR3 nucleotides: TGTGCCAGCAGTGAATATATTCTGACAGCATCTAGCACAGATACGCAGTATTTT. As protein: CASSEYILTASSTDTQYF.

The V and J genes are TRBV15 and TRBJ2-1; D may be TRBD1 (5 bases). CDR1 is LNHNV, CDR2 YYDKDF, per germline (reference sequence). CDR3 size: 16 residues. Trimming pared 1 base from V and 1 base from J, leaving 11 bases between. The CDR3 nucleotides read TGTGCCACCAGCAGAGCAGGGAAAGGATCCTACAATGAGCAGTTCTTC. Protein: CATSRAGKGSYNEQFF.

The chain is built from TRBV19 and TRBJ2-7, with 7 positions matching TRBD1. Germline CDR1 reads LNHDA; CDR2 reads SQIVND (reference sequence). The CDR3 has 14 residues. V dropped 5 bases and J dropped 3; count of bases not matched to a gene: 7. The CDR3 sequence is CASSARQGDYEQYF. In DNA form, the CDR3 reads TGTGCCAGTAGTGCCCGACAGGGAGACTACGAGCAGTACTTC.

Here the CDR3 reads CASSMRLQGNTGELFF. The CDR3, as DNA: TGTGCCAGTAGTATGCGATTACAGGGCAACACCGGGGAGCTGTTTTTT. The gene calls are TRBV19 and TRBJ2-2, with a tentative D call TRBD1 (6 bases). Germline-derived CDR1 and CDR2 are LNHDA and SQIVND (reference sequence). Trimming pared 3 bases from V and 2 bases from J, leaving 13 bases between. CDR3 length: 16 residues.

As concerns this clone: Other DNA sequences in the sample encode the same CDR3. The J gene is TRBJ2-6, the V gene TRBV19; weak D call: TRBD2 (5 bases). The CDR3 spans 17 residues. CDR1 is LNHDA, CDR2 SQIVND, per germline (reference sequence). V was clipped by 6 bases and J by 4 bases, with 19 bases between them. CDR3 in DNA: TGTGCCAGTAGCCACCCTGGAGGAAAGTGGGGGGCCAACGTCCTGACTTTC. It is translated as CASSHPGGKWGANVLTF.

This chain connects TRBV27 to TRBJ2-7; tentative D call: TRBD1 (6 bases). CDR1 and CDR2 (germline): MNHEY, SMNVEV (reference sequence). The V gene lost 2 bases and the J gene lost 1 base, with 12 bases spanning the gap. The CDR3 has 15 residues. CDR3 amino acids: CASSLVQGRSYEQYF. CDR3 nucleotide sequence: TGTGCCAGCAGTTTAGTACAGGGCCGATCCTACGAGCAGTACTTC.

The chain combines TRBV27 with TRBJ2-1; 8 bases fit TRBD2. The V gene's germline CDR1 is MNHEY and CDR2 SMNVEV (reference sequence). The CDR3 is made up of 15 amino acids. V shed 6 bases, J shed 7 bases, and the junction held 11 bases outside the gene matches. The CDR3 bases are TGTGCCAGCAGGGACAGAGCGGGAGTGAGTAATGAGCAGTTCTTC. Amino acids: CASRDRAGVSNEQFF.

The chain recombines TRBV6-6 with TRBJ2-7; 9 bases are shared with TRBD1. Germline CDR1 reads MNHNY; CDR2 reads SVGAGI (reference sequence). V gave up 5 bases and J gave up 4 bases; unmatched junction bases: 6. This CDR3 has 14 residues. The CDR3 loop is CASSDRGWFYEQYF. CDR3 in DNA: TGTGCCAGCAGTGACAGGGGGTGGTTTTACGAGCAGTACTTC.

V gene TRBV28 combines with J gene TRBJ1-1; D remains ambiguous. Looked up from germline, CDR1 is MDHEN and CDR2 is SYDVKM. V was shortened by 3 bases and J by 1 base, with 9 bases between the two germline ends. The CDR3 runs 14 residues. The CDR3 protein is CASSFKQPNTEAFF. The CDR3 DNA reads TGTGCCAGCAGTTTTAAACAGCCGAACACTGAAGCTTTCTTT.

The gene calls are TRBV28 and TRBJ2-3; TRBD2 aligns across 16 bases. There are 19 residues in the CDR3. V lost 2 bases and J lost 0; bases outside the gene matches: 5. Per the germline V gene, CDR1 is MDHEN and CDR2 is SYDVKM. CDR3 protein: CASSLGGLAGGPSTDTQYF. CDR3 DNA sequence: TGTGCCAGCAGTTTAGGGGGACTAGCGGGAGGGCCTAGCACAGATACGCAGTATTTT.

The rearrangement links TRBV6-5 to TRBJ2-1, with 9 bases that match TRBD2. Germline values: CDR1 MNHEY, CDR2 SVGAGI. J gave up 8 bases and V 0 bases, and 8 bases lay outside the gene matches. The CDR3 has 16 residues. CDR3 loop: CASSYSIALAGDEQFF. The CDR3 DNA is TGTGCCAGCAGTTACTCGATCGCACTAGCGGGCGATGAGCAGTTCTTC.

A few counts support this clone. This chain links TRBV7-8 with TRBJ2-5, with a possible D match to TRBD2 (5 bases). The germline gives CDR1 SGHVS, CDR2 FQNEAQ. V lost 5 bases to trimming and J lost 2 bases, with 12 bases between them. The CDR3 spans 14 residues. The chain's CDR3 is CASSPRTAQETQYF. The CDR3 bases are TGTGCCAGCAGCCCTCGGACTGCACAAGAGACCCAGTACTTC.

V is TRBV5-6 and J is TRBJ2-1, with TRBD2 identical over 13 bases. The V gene's germline CDR1 is SGHDT and CDR2 YYEEEE. The CDR3 length is 17 residues. J lost 4 bases, V lost 6 bases, and 10 bases had no gene match. The CDR3 coding sequence is TGTGCCAGCACCAATGGACTAGCGGGAGAGACATACAATGAGCAGTTCTTC. Its translation is CASTNGLAGETYNEQFF.

The chain employs TRBV30 and TRBJ2-5; D uncertain. CDR3 size: 11 residues. CDR1 and CDR2 (germline): GTSNPN, SVGIG (reference sequence). The V end lost 6 bases, the J end lost 5 bases, and 10 bases lay between the germline ends. The CDR3 nucleotides read TGTGCCTGCCAGTTCGGGGAGACCCAGTACTTC. Translation gives CACQFGETQYF.

V usage is TRBV27 and J usage is TRBJ1-1; 7 bases are shared with TRBD1. This CDR3 has 13 residues. CDR1 and CDR2 (germline): MNHEY, SMNVEV (reference sequence). The V gene end was trimmed by 5 bases and the J gene end by 7 bases; junction bases not matched to a gene: 7. CDR3: CASSPTGEREAFF. As DNA, the CDR3 is TGTGCCAGCAGTCCAACAGGGGAACGTGAAGCTTTCTTT.

The chain is built from TRBV27 and TRBJ2-2; a weak D match, TRBD2 (6 bases). Trimming left V 3 bases short and J 5 bases short, with 19 bases between. Germline CDR1 is MNHEY and CDR2 is SMNVEV (reference sequence). CDR3 length equals 17 residues. The CDR3 sequence: CASSLGLRAWWTGELFF. In nucleotides, the CDR3 is TGTGCCAGCAGTTTGGGACTGCGGGCTTGGTGGACCGGGGAGCTGTTTTTT.

V and J are TRBV7-9 and TRBJ2-7; the match to TRBD1 covers 7 bases. The CDR3 is 16 amino acids. With 5 bases clipped from V and 2 bases from J, the junction kept 12 bases outside the gene matches. Per the germline V gene, CDR1 is SEHNR and CDR2 is FQNEAQ (reference sequence). CDR3 DNA sequence: TGTGCCAGCAGCCCCCGACGGTACAGGGGAACCTACGAGCAGTACTTC. Amino acid sequence: CASSPRRYRGTYEQYF.

This rearrangement joins TRBV28 to TRBJ2-3; weak D call: TRBD2 (5 bases). The germline CDR1 and CDR2 sequences are MDHEN and SYDVKM. The CDR3 consists of 15 residues. The germline V and J ends were trimmed by 3 bases and 0 bases, with 10 bases remaining between them. CDR3 protein: CASSFGGGSTDTQYF. CDR3 bases: TGTGCCAGCAGTTTCGGTGGCGGGAGCACAGATACGCAGTATTTT.

The chain joins TRBV5-1 to TRBJ2-1; TRBD2 might be the D (5 bases). Trimming took 4 bases from V and 9 from J, leaving 32 bases between them. The CDR3 runs 19 residues. CDR1 is SGHRS, CDR2 YFSETQ, per germline. CDR3 sequence: CASSTLRKRHHPKAGEQFF. The DNA of the CDR3 is TGCGCCAGCAGCACGCTGCGGAAGCGGCACCACCCTAAGGCCGGTGAGCAGTTCTTC.